These T cell receptor beta chains were read from a single sample in a study of cytomegalovirus exposure and HLA in healthy donors. Clones were sequenced by immunoSEQ multiplex PCR, and TCRdb holds only the in-frame ones, with some missing. The data contain tens of thousands of clones, roughly 95% of them singletons. Input material: PBMCs. The receptors were sampled from a man aged 18 to 30 in good health and CMV-seronegative. Each CDR3 is given with its conserved first and last residue. The D gene is left open where the match is weak. Expanded clones are given a class, and other clones once, few, many or no size at all.

D gene	V gene	clone size	J gene	CDR3 protein	CDR3 DNA
TRBD1	TRBV27	-	TRBJ1-5	CASSLTGNNQPQHF	TGTGCCAGCAGTTTGACAGGGAACAATCAGCCCCAGCATTTT
-	TRBV7-2	-	TRBJ1-2	CASSLARQGRGYTF	TGTGCCAGCAGCTTAGCGAGGCAAGGAAGAGGCTACACCTTC
-	TRBV2	-	TRBJ2-1	CASFGSSYNEQFF	TGTGCCAGCTTCGGGAGCTCCTACAATGAGCAGTTCTTC
TRBD2	TRBV5-1	-	TRBJ2-5	CASSPGLAGEETQYF	TGCGCCAGCAGCCCCGGACTAGCGGGAGAAGAGACCCAGTACTTC
-	TRBV7-9	-	TRBJ2-5	CASSPGVALQETQYF	TGTGCCAGCAGCCCCGGGGTGGCACTCCAAGAGACCCAGTACTTC
-	TRBV20-1	once	TRBJ1-2	CSARINYGYTF	TGCAGTGCTAGAATAAACTATGGCTACACCTTC
-	TRBV30	-	TRBJ1-3	CAWRRDRSGNTIYF	TGTGCCTGGAGAAGAGACAGATCTGGAAACACCATATATTTT
-	TRBV28	-	TRBJ1-2	CASSLSSNYGYTF	TGTGCCAGCAGTTTATCCTCGAACTATGGCTACACCTTC
TRBD2	TRBV5-5	-	TRBJ2-3	CASSLTVGTSEDTQYF	TGTGCCAGCAGCCTCACTGTCGGGACTAGCGAAGATACGCAGTATTTT
TRBD1	TRBV5-4	once	TRBJ1-6	CASSLDRGNSPLHF	TGTGCCAGCAGCTTGGACAGGGGGAATTCACCCCTCCACTTT
TRBD1	TRBV2	-	TRBJ1-5	CASSATGSNQPQHF	TGTGCCAGCAGCGCGACAGGGAGCAATCAGCCCCAGCATTTT
TRBD1	TRBV19	once	TRBJ1-2	CASSTGQAGDGYTF	TGTGCCAGTAGTACAGGACAGGCCGGCGATGGCTACACCTTC
-	TRBV2	-	TRBJ2-7	CASSGTGSWEQYF	TGTGCCAGCAGTGGGACTGGGAGTTGGGAGCAGTACTTC
-	TRBV2	-	TRBJ1-4	CASRSRAPGEKLFF	TGTGCCAGCAGAAGCCGGGCCCCGGGGGAAAAACTGTTTTTT
TRBD2	TRBV15	once	TRBJ2-1	CATSRDMAGGPEQFF	TGTGCCACCAGCAGAGATATGGCGGGAGGGCCCGAGCAGTTCTTC
-	TRBV28	-	TRBJ1-3	CASSLSAGPLSGNTIYF	TGTGCCAGCAGTTTATCGGCAGGGCCCCTCTCTGGAAACACCATATATTTT
-	TRBV6-9	once	TRBJ1-5	CASSATRGAESNQPQHF	TGTGCCAGCAGCGCAACCCGTGGGGCTGAGAGCAATCAGCCCCAGCATTTT
-	TRBV2	-	TRBJ1-1	CASKRGGVWSNTEAFF	TGTGCCAGCAAAAGAGGGGGTGTTTGGAGTAACACTGAAGCTTTCTTT
-	TRBV19	-	TRBJ2-7	CASSIGSGTYEQYF	TGTGCCAGTAGTATTGGGAGCGGTACCTACGAGCAGTACTTC
-	TRBV27	-	TRBJ1-4	CASSGEGLNEKLFF	TGTGCCAGCAGTGGCGAGGGCCTAAATGAAAAACTGTTTTTT
TRBD1	TRBV11-1	-	TRBJ1-2	CASSSGQGVQGYTF	TGTGCCAGCAGCTCGGGACAGGGGGTACAGGGCTACACCTTC
-	TRBV27	-	TRBJ2-7	CASSLSARVGYEQYF	TGTGCCAGCAGTTTATCCGCCCGGGTAGGTTACGAGCAGTACTTC
-	TRBV5-6	-	TRBJ1-1	CASSLAGVVTEAFF	TGTGCCAGCAGCTTGGCCGGGGTGGTGACTGAAGCTTTCTTT
-	TRBV14	-	TRBJ1-3	CASSPGFAGNTIYF	TGTGCCAGCAGCCCAGGGTTCGCTGGAAACACCATATATTTT
-	TRBV19	-	TRBJ2-1	CASSITGPANEQFF	TGTGCCAGTAGTATCACAGGGCCGGCCAATGAGCAGTTCTTC
-	TRBV4-1	-	TRBJ2-7	CASSQGGSGYEQYF	TGCGCCAGCAGCCAAGGAGGGTCAGGCTACGAGCAGTACTTC
-	TRBV18	-	TRBJ1-2	CASSRDRLSYYGYTF	TGTGCCAGCTCACGCGACAGGCTCTCCTACTATGGCTACACCTTC
-	TRBV7-2	-	TRBJ2-1	CASSLSHSSYNEQFF	TGTGCCAGCAGCTTATCGCATAGCTCCTACAATGAGCAGTTCTTC
-	TRBV2	-	TRBJ1-3	CASSQALSGNTIYF	TGTGCCAGCAGCCAGGCCCTCTCTGGAAACACCATATATTTT
-	TRBV6-5	-	TRBJ2-7	CASSYSRVGSSYEQYF	TGTGCCAGCAGTTACTCGCGGGTGGGTAGCTCCTACGAGCAGTACTTC
-	TRBV28	-	TRBJ1-1	CASTPAGEVTEAFF	TGTGCCAGCACCCCAGCGGGGGAGGTCACTGAAGCTTTCTTT
TRBD1	TRBV5-4	-	TRBJ2-7	CASSLPGQGLYEQYF	TGTGCCAGCAGCTTGCCAGGACAGGGCCTCTACGAGCAGTACTTC
TRBD1	TRBV27	-	TRBJ1-1	CASRDRFKGSFNTEAFF	TGTGCCAGCAGGGACAGGTTTAAAGGAAGTTTCAACACTGAAGCTTTCTTT
-	TRBV28	-	TRBJ1-1	CASSTPGGNTEAFF	TGTGCCAGCAGTACTCCCGGTGGGAACACTGAAGCTTTCTTT
TRBD2	TRBV27	-	TRBJ2-1	CASSLGAGGFDEQFF	TGTGCCAGCAGTTTAGGAGCGGGAGGGTTTGATGAGCAGTTCTTC
-	TRBV13	-	TRBJ2-7	CASSSRQSETRRSYEQYF	TGTGCCAGCAGCTCTCGACAGTCTGAGACTAGGAGATCCTACGAGCAGTACTTC
-	TRBV6-1	-	TRBJ2-1	CASKLGTYAYNEQFF	TGTGCCAGTAAACTGGGGACTTACGCCTACAATGAGCAGTTCTTC
-	TRBV14	-	TRBJ2-5	CASSRDLQETQYF	TGTGCCAGCAGCCGGGACTTGCAAGAGACCCAGTACTTC
TRBD1	TRBV28	-	TRBJ2-7	CASSTPGQLNEQYF	TGTGCCAGCAGCACACCGGGACAGCTGAACGAGCAGTACTTC
TRBD2	TRBV6-1	-	TRBJ2-3	CASSEALAGGYFTDTQYF	TGTGCCAGCAGTGAAGCTCTAGCGGGAGGCTACTTTACAGATACGCAGTATTTT